This T cell receptor beta chain is from a study of blood T cell repertoires in COVID-19. Study-level background: PBMCs, B-cell-depleted T cells, or T cells provided the cDNA or gDNA that made up the material.

Individuals aged about 18 to 95 years were recruited from approximately 24 US areas. All recovered Cohort 3 donors got two negative PCRs, got clearance, or saw symptom resolution. Germline V lookup: CDR1 SNHLY, CDR2 FYNNEI. V lost 3 bases to trimming and J lost 7 bases, with 15 bases between them. This CDR3 has 14 residues. Using immunoSEQ multiplex PCR, the repertoire was profiled, and TCRdb retains in-frame clones only, with some absent. Of 250,000 to 350,000 clones listed, approximately 90% are singletons. The V call is TRBV2, the J call TRBJ2-5; possibly TRBD2 for D (7 bases). This receptor was identified in a woman aged 40-49 years who had recovered from COVID-19. Sequencing used PBMCs or T cells enriched from blood (not recorded which). The CDR3 nucleotides are TGTGCCAGCAGTGATGGGGGGGCCCGCGGGACCCAGTACTTC. It encodes CASSDGGARGTQYF.